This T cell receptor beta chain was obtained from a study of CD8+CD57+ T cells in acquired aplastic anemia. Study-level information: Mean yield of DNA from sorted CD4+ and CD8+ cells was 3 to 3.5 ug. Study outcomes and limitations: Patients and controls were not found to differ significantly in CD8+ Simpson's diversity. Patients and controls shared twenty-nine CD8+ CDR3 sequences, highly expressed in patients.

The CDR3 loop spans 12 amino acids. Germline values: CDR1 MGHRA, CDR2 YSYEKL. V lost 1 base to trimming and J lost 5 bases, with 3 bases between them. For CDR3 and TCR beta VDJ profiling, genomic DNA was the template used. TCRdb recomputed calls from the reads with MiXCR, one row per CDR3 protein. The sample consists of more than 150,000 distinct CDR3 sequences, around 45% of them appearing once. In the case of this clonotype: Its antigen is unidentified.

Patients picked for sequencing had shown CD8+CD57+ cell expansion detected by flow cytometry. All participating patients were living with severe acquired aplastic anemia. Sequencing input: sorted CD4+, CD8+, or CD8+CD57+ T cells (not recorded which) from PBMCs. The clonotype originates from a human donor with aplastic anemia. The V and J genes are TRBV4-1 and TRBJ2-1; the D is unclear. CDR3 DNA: TGCGCCAGCAGCCAAGGGGACAATGAGCAGTTCTTC. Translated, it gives CASSQGDNEQFF.